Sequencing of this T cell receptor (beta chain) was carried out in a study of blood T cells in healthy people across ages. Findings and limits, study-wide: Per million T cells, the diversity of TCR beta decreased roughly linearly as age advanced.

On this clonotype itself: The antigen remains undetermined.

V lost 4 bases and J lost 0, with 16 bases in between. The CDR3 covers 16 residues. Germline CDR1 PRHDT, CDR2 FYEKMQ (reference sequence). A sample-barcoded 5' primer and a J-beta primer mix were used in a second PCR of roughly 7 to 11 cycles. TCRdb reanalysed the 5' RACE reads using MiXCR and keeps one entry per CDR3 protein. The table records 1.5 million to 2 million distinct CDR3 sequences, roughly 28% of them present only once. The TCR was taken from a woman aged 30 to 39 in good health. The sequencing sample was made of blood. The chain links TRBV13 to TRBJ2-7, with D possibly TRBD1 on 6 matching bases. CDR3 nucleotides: TGTGCCAGCAGCTCTCACAGGGATACCAGCTCCTACGAGCAGTACTTC. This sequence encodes CASSSHRDTSSYEQYF.